This is a list of T cell receptor beta chains from one sample in a study. Via MiXCR, TCRdb re-called the RT-PCR reads, giving one row per CDR3 protein. The sample includes roughly 1,400 distinct CDR3 sequences, 34% of them seen just once. Sequenced: memory CD4+ T cells from salivary gland. The receptors here all came from a female donor with primary Sjogren's syndrome. Each CDR3 is given with its conserved first and last residue. Each record gives: D gene, clone size, J gene, V gene, CDR3 protein, CDR3 DNA. A D gene is named only where the DNA matches it firmly. Only part of the rows carry a size: once, few, many, or a class if the clone is expanded.

TRBD2 | medium-sized | TRBJ2-1 | TRBV18 | CASVLTSVAYNEQFF | TGTGCCAGCGTCTTGACTAGCGTGGCCTACAATGAGCAGTTCTTC
TRBD2 | medium-sized | TRBJ2-3 | TRBV11-2 | CASSLVSQASGGAEDTQYF | TGTGCCAGCAGCTTAGTGTCTCAAGCTAGCGGGGGGGCCGAAGATACGCAGTATTTT
. | large | TRBJ2-1 | TRBV20-1 | CSARRQSSYNEQFF | TGCAGTGCCCGACGACAAAGCTCCTACAATGAGCAGTTCTTC
TRBD1 | medium-sized | TRBJ1-6 | TRBV12-5 | CASGLVLFGQGKAVVPLHF | TGTGCTAGTGGTTTGGTACTATTCGGACAGGGAAAAGCTGTGGTCCCCCTCCACTTT
TRBD1 | many | TRBJ1-2 | TRBV4-1 | CASSPWTGDYGYTF | TGCGCCAGCAGCCCTTGGACAGGGGACTATGGCTACACCTTC
. | . | TRBJ1-5 | TRBV30 | CAWRYQPQHF | TGTGCCTGGAGGTATCAGCCCCAGCATTTT
. | large | TRBJ2-3 | TRBV20-1 | CSALTGGTDTQYF | TGCAGTGCGCTTACGGGGGGCACAGATACGCAGTATTTT
TRBD1 | large | TRBJ2-3 | TRBV4-3 | CASSQGQGGSDTQYF | TGCGCCAGCAGCCAAGGACAGGGGGGCTCAGATACGCAGTATTTT
TRBD1 | . | TRBJ2-5 | TRBV29-1 | CSVERQGKETQYF | TGCAGCGTTGAAAGACAGGGAAAAGAGACCCAGTACTTC
. | medium-sized | TRBJ1-1 | TRBV3-1 | CASSPPQNTEAFF | TGTGCCAGCAGCCCACCCCAGAACACTGAAGCTTTCTTT
. | . | TRBJ2-1 | TRBV5-1 | CASSGGQGSRNEQFF | TGCGCCAGCAGCGGCGGTCAGGGATCGAGGAATGAGCAGTTCTTC
. | large | TRBJ2-1 | TRBV6-6 | CASSYPSPEQFF | TGTGCCAGCAGTTACCCGAGTCCTGAGCAGTTCTTC
. | once | TRBJ2-6 | TRBV5-1 | CASSLGSSGANVLTF | TGCGCCAGCAGCTTGGGGTCCTCTGGGGCCAACGTCCTGACTTTC
. | . | TRBJ2-5 | TRBV12-3/TRBV12-4 | CASTWLGEETQYF | TGTGCCAGCACTTGGCTCGGGGAAGAGACCCAGTACTTC
. | . | TRBJ2-1 | TRBV20-1 | CSAPRGGFGNEQFF | TGCAGTGCCCCCCGTGGGGGCTTCGGCAATGAGCAGTTCTTC
TRBD1 | few | TRBJ1-1 | TRBV5-1 | CASSSGQPNTEAFF | TGCGCCAGCAGCTCGGGACAGCCGAACACTGAAGCTTTCTTT
. | medium-sized | TRBJ2-3 | TRBV12-3/TRBV12-4 | CASRSRVSTDTQYF | TGTGCCAGCAGAAGTAGGGTCTCCACAGATACGCAGTATTTT
. | medium-sized | TRBJ2-2 | TRBV4-1 | CASRVSQANTGELFF | TGCGCCAGCAGGGTCTCGCAGGCGAACACCGGGGAGCTGTTTTTT
TRBD2 | medium-sized | TRBJ2-5 | TRBV7-8 | CAIPWEGETQYF | TGTGCCATCCCATGGGAGGGAGAGACCCAGTACTTC
. | once | TRBJ2-3 | TRBV10-3 | CAISAALGSSDTQYF | TGTGCCATCAGTGCCGCCCTGGGGAGCTCAGATACGCAGTATTTT
TRBD1 | medium-sized | TRBJ1-4 | TRBV18 | CASSLTTAGTGDEKLFF | TGTGCCAGCTCACTAACCACCGCCGGGACAGGGGATGAAAAACTGTTTTTT
TRBD1 | . | TRBJ2-1 | TRBV5-4 | CASRQGSYNEQFF | TGTGCCAGCCGACAGGGGTCCTACAATGAGCAGTTCTTC
TRBD2 | once | TRBJ2-1 | TRBV6-5 | CASSRSGNNEQFF | TGTGCCAGCAGTCGTAGCGGGAACAATGAGCAGTTCTTC
. | . | TRBJ1-2 | TRBV5-1 | CASSLSHAGRDILGYTF | TGCGCCAGCAGCTTGTCACACGCCGGCAGGGATATTCTCGGCTACACCTTC
. | . | TRBJ2-7 | TRBV6-2/TRBV6-3 | CASSTPTTGEKSYEQYF | TGTGCCAGCAGTACCCCGACGACAGGAGAAAAGTCCTACGAGCAGTACTTC
. | large | TRBJ1-6 | TRBV12-3/TRBV12-4 | CASSPGPLFPLHF | TGTGCCAGCAGTCCCGGCCCCTTGTTTCCCCTCCACTTT
. | . | TRBJ1-1 | TRBV7-2 | CASSLASGMNTEAFF | TGTGCCAGCAGCTTAGCCTCGGGGATGAACACTGAAGCTTTCTTT
TRBD2 | medium-sized | TRBJ2-1 | TRBV11-3 | CASSLSGGYNEQFF | TGTGCCAGCAGCTTATCCGGGGGGTACAATGAGCAGTTCTTC
TRBD2 | large | TRBJ2-3 | TRBV7-8 | CASSSRLPTPAGVTDTQYF | TGTGCCAGCAGCTCTCGTCTTCCCACTCCAGCGGGGGTCACAGATACGCAGTATTTT
TRBD2 | large | TRBJ2-7 | TRBV6-5 | CASRRTSGSSYEQYF | TGTGCCAGCAGACGGACTAGCGGGAGCTCCTACGAGCAGTACTTC
. | medium-sized | TRBJ2-1 | TRBV5-1 | CASSDRFSGSSYNEQFF | TGCGCCAGCAGCGACAGATTTAGCGGTAGCTCCTACAATGAGCAGTTCTTC
TRBD1 | large | TRBJ1-6 | TRBV15 | CATRSPGQGFSPLHF | TGTGCCACCAGATCCCCGGGACAGGGCTTTTCACCCCTCCACTTT
TRBD1 | few | TRBJ2-5 | TRBV20-1 | CSARVPGQGETQYF | TGCAGTGCTAGAGTCCCGGGACAGGGGGAGACCCAGTACTTC
TRBD1 | . | TRBJ2-5 | TRBV20-1 | CSARRDRGETQYF | TGCAGTGCTCGCCGGGACAGGGGCGAGACCCAGTACTTC
TRBD1 | medium-sized | TRBJ1-1 | TRBV7-8 | CASSLDRGTEAFF | TGTGCCAGCAGCTTAGACAGGGGCACTGAAGCTTTCTTT
. | medium-sized | TRBJ2-1 | TRBV5-6 | CASSLGRTLFNEQFF | TGTGCCAGCAGCTTAGGACGGACTCTCTTCAATGAGCAGTTCTTC
. | . | TRBJ1-1 | TRBV6-5 | CASSYATRASEAFF | TGTGCCAGCAGTTACGCTACCCGGGCCAGTGAAGCTTTCTTT
. | medium-sized | TRBJ1-1 | TRBV5-1 | CASSSSGRVAFF | TGCGCCAGCAGCTCCTCGGGAAGGGTAGCTTTCTTT
. | . | TRBJ2-7 | TRBV5-1 | CASSLAGSYEQYF | TGCGCCAGCAGCTTGGCGGGCAGCTACGAGCAGTACTTC
TRBD1 | . | TRBJ1-2 | TRBV5-4 | CASSWDRGRKGYTF | TGTGCCAGCAGCTGGGACAGGGGAAGAAAGGGCTACACCTTC
. | medium-sized | TRBJ2-7 | TRBV3-1 | CASSGIPYYEQYF | TGTGCCAGCAGCGGGATCCCCTATTACGAGCAGTACTTC
TRBD1 | . | TRBJ1-5 | TRBV29-1 | CSVAKGQGDVSNQPQHF | TGCAGCGTGGCCAAGGGACAGGGGGATGTTAGCAATCAGCCCCAGCATTTT
. | medium-sized | TRBJ2-3 | TRBV11-2 | CASSIRTLEPDTQYF | TGTGCCAGCAGCATCCGGACCCTCGAGCCGGATACGCAGTATTTT
TRBD2 | . | TRBJ2-7 | TRBV5-1 | CASSESLAGAANTGPNEQYF | TGCGCCAGCAGCGAGAGCCTAGCGGGGGCCGCGAACACCGGGCCCAACGAGCAGTACTTC
. | medium-sized | TRBJ2-1 | TRBV7-2 | CASSLGSYNEQFF | TGTGCCAGCAGCTTAGGCAGCTACAATGAGCAGTTCTTC
TRBD2 | few | TRBJ2-1 | TRBV5-1 | CASSLAPGGGYNEQFF | TGCGCCAGCAGCTTGGCCCCCGGGGGGGGTTACAATGAGCAGTTCTTC
. | . | TRBJ2-2 | TRBV7-2 | CASSFVGRELFF | TGTGCCAGCAGCTTCGTGGGCCGGGAGCTGTTTTTT
. | . | TRBJ2-7 | TRBV27 | CASSLREKAYEQYF | TGTGCCAGCAGTTTACGGGAGAAGGCCTACGAGCAGTACTTC
. | . | TRBJ2-5 | TRBV5-1 | CASSPLQGQETQYF | TGCGCCAGCAGCCCCCTCCAGGGCCAAGAGACCCAGTACTTC
. | . | TRBJ2-3 | TRBV12-3/TRBV12-4 | CASSLGQVGTQYF | TGTGCCAGCAGTTTAGGACAGGTCGGGACGCAGTATTTT
. | . | TRBJ2-5 | TRBV12-3/TRBV12-4 | CASSFTWGLETQYF | TGTGCCAGCAGTTTTACGTGGGGCCTGGAGACCCAGTACTTC
. | medium-sized | TRBJ2-3 | TRBV4-1 | CASSQVSADTDTQYF | TGCGCCAGCAGCCAAGTTAGCGCCGACACAGATACGCAGTATTTT
TRBD2 | . | TRBJ2-1 | TRBV12-5 | CASGLALSSGGAHSEQFF | TGTGCTAGTGGTTTGGCTTTATCTAGCGGGGGGGCCCACAGTGAGCAGTTCTTC
. | . | TRBJ1-5 | TRBV5-1 | CASSLDGYNQPQHF | TGCGCCAGCAGCTTGGACGGATACAATCAGCCCCAGCATTTT
TRBD2 | . | TRBJ2-5 | TRBV12-3/TRBV12-4 | CASSSTSGGALETQYF | TGTGCCAGCAGTTCGACTAGCGGGGGGGCTTTGGAGACCCAGTACTTC
TRBD2 | . | TRBJ2-7 | TRBV6-1 | CASLPGTSAYEQYF | TGTGCCAGCCTACCCGGGACTAGCGCCTACGAGCAGTACTTC
. | medium-sized | TRBJ2-5 | TRBV6-1 | CASSGGLRGRETQYF | TGTGCCAGCAGTGGGGGGCTTCGGGGTAGGGAGACCCAGTACTTC
. | medium-sized | TRBJ2-2 | TRBV5-4 | CASSPGGTNTGELFF | TGTGCCAGCAGCCCCGGTGGTACGAACACCGGGGAGCTGTTTTTT
TRBD1 | . | TRBJ1-1 | TRBV7-2 | CASRSDRGILNTEAFF | TGTGCCAGCAGGTCTGACAGGGGAATTCTGAACACTGAAGCTTTCTTT